The text below deals with one T cell receptor (beta chain). Authors' data handling: Estimation of nucleated cell counts was performed using reference gene primer amplification. Assay used: immunoSEQ multiplex PCR; TCRdb lists only in-frame clones, some missing. The DNA gave D and trimming, while V, J and clone size come from that table. The repertoire includes about 160,000 clones, approximately 80% of them detected once, and roughly 9% sits in the top ten. The CDR3 sequence is 12 residues long. Germline V gene lookup returns CDR1 SQVTM and CDR2 ANQGSEA. This sample is drawn from a study of blood T cell repertoires in COVID-19. Study background: Acute-phase and convalescent COVID-19 samples originated in the United States, Italy and Spain. In each case, the material was cDNA or gDNA derived from T cells, B-cell-depleted T cells, or PBMCs.

The sequencing sample was made of peripheral blood. The chain carries TRBV29-1 and TRBJ1-1; the D gene is possibly TRBD1 (6 bases). This TCR derives from an elderly woman with active or convalescent COVID-19. The CDR3 DNA follows: TGCACCACCAGGGGAATGAACACTGAAGCTTTCTTT. Protein sequence: CTTRGMNTEAFF.